Below are 21 T cell receptor beta chains sequenced from a single sample in a study of blood T cell repertoires in COVID-19. The assay was immunoSEQ multiplex PCR, and TCRdb's table has in-frame clones only and misses some. The table has approximately 200,000 clones, nearly 90% seen once. Specimen: PBMCs or T cells enriched from blood (not recorded which). The source of these receptors is a man aged 30 to 39 who had recovered from COVID-19.

The chain couples TRBV28 to TRBJ1-5; D is possibly TRBD1 (6 bases). The CDR3 is 16 residues long. Germline-derived CDR1 and CDR2 are MDHEN and SYDVKM. Trimming pared 2 bases from V and 4 bases from J, leaving 15 bases between. The CDR3 protein is CASSLPTGQLNQPQHF. The CDR3, as DNA: TGTGCCAGCAGTTTACCCACCGGACAGTTGAATCAGCCCCAGCATTTT.

The chain has TRBV6-2 or TRBV6-3 and TRBJ2-5; 8 bases fit TRBD2. The CDR3 contains 19 residues. The V gene's germline CDR1 is MNHEY and CDR2 SVGEGT. CDR3 sequence (DNA): TGTCCCACCACCCCCACCCACACGGGGGGGCCCCCCGGGGGAGAGACCCAGTACTTC. Protein sequence: CPTTPTHTGGPPGGETQYF.

The genes are TRBV4-3 and TRBJ2-1; the D is unclear. The V and J ends lost 4 bases and 2 bases respectively, with 15 bases between them. CDR1 LGHNA and CDR2 YSLEER come from the germline V gene. The CDR3 extends over 16 amino acids. CDR3 in amino acids: CASSRVHFLTYNEQFF. CDR3 sequence (DNA): TGCGCCAGCAGCCGAGTTCACTTCCTAACCTACAATGAGCAGTTCTTC.

This clone showed up just once. V and J are TRBV7-3 and TRBJ1-5; 7 bases are a match to TRBD1. The germline V gene encodes CDR1 SGHTA and CDR2 FQGTGA. V was pared by 1 base and J by 3 bases, with 9 bases of the junction left unmatched. This CDR3 spans 17 amino acids. CDR3 sequence (DNA): TGTGCCAGCAGCTTAATACAGGGGCAAAAGAACAATCAGCCCCAGCATTTT. It yields the protein CASSLIQGQKNNQPQHF. The entire variable domain, with the rest obtained from reference TRBV7-3 and TRBJ1-5, is as follows: GAGVSQTPSNKVTEKGKYVELRCDPISGHTALYWYRQSLGQGPEFLIYFQGTGAADDSGLPNDRFFAVRPEGSVSTLKIQRTERGDSAVYLCASSLIQGQKNNQPQHFGDGTRLSIL.

The chain links TRBV18 to TRBJ1-1; D is unresolved. The CDR3 length is 16 residues. The V gene lost 2 bases and the J gene lost 0 bases, with 13 bases spanning the gap. CDR1 is KGHSH and CDR2 is LQKENI in the germline V gene. As DNA, the CDR3 is TGTGCCAGCTCACCAGTGGACGGGATAATGAACACTGAAGCTTTCTTT. Encoded protein: CASSPVDGIMNTEAFF.

This sequence joins TRBV5-5 and TRBJ2-7; a possible D gene is TRBD2 (5 bases). CDR1 and CDR2 from the germline V gene are SGHKS and YYEKEE (reference sequence). The germline V and J ends were trimmed by 2 bases and 2 bases, with 11 bases remaining between them. The CDR3 is 14 residues long. The CDR3: CASSFESGTYEQYF. CDR3 nucleotide sequence: TGTGCCAGCAGCTTCGAGTCGGGAACCTACGAGCAGTACTTC.

The genes are TRBV10-1 and TRBJ2-3; 8 positions match TRBD2. The CDR3 is 14 amino acids. Germline CDR1 and CDR2: WNHNN and SYGVQD (reference sequence). The J segment lost 3 bases and the V segment lost 6 bases, leaving 5 bases of the junction unmatched. The CDR3 protein is CASSFSGMTDTQYF. In DNA, the CDR3 is TGCGCCAGCAGCTTTAGCGGGATGACAGATACGCAGTATTTT.

J is TRBJ1-1 and V is TRBV30; D perhaps matches TRBD1 (6 bases). The germline V and J ends were trimmed by 3 bases and 7 bases, with 12 bases remaining between them. Germline V gene sequence: CDR1 GTSNPN, CDR2 SVGIG (reference sequence). This CDR3 has 12 residues. The CDR3 protein is CAWRAGAGEAFF. CDR3 DNA: TGTGCCTGGAGGGCAGGGGCGGGTGAAGCTTTCTTT. Combining the CDR3 with reference TRBV30 and TRBJ1-1 gives the whole variable domain SQTIHQWPATLVQPVGSPLSLECTVEGTSNPNLYWYRQAAGRGLQLLFYSVGIGQISSEVPQNLSASRPQDRQFILSSKKLLLSDSGFYLCAWRAGAGEAFFGQGTRLTVV.

V and J are TRBV14 and TRBJ1-2; D is ambiguous. Looked up from germline, CDR1 is SGHDN and CDR2 is FVKESK. Trimming removed 0 bases from V and 6 bases from J, with 14 bases in between. The CDR3 runs 15 residues. CDR3 region: CASSQDWTGIDGYTF. CDR3 sequence (DNA): TGTGCCAGCAGCCAAGACTGGACTGGGATCGATGGCTACACCTTC.

This clone was observed a few times. The genes are TRBV7-2 and TRBJ1-2, with D unresolved. Trimming cost V 6 bases and J 5 bases, with 13 bases left between them. The CDR3 spans 13 residues. CDR1 and CDR2 from the germline V gene are SGHTA and FQGNSA. This CDR3 reads CASSPLLTYGYTF. In DNA, the CDR3 is TGTGCCAGCAGTCCCCTCTTAACATATGGCTACACCTTC.

This chain connects TRBV2 to TRBJ1-3; a possible D gene is TRBD1 (5 bases). CDR3 length equals 12 residues. Germline V gene data show CDR1 as SNHLY and CDR2 as FYNNEI. V was pared by 8 bases and J by 4 bases, with 9 bases between. In nucleotides, the CDR3 is TGTGCCAGCGTGCGACAGGGAAACACCATATATTTT. This sequence encodes CASVRQGNTIYF.

This clone was recorded only once. This rearrangement joins TRBV2 to TRBJ1-1; 9 positions match TRBD1. This CDR3 comprises 13 residues. From germline, CDR1 is SNHLY and CDR2 FYNNEI. Trimming took 6 bases from V and 4 from J; bases not matched to a gene: 3. CDR3 sequence reads: CASSGQGTTEAFF. DNA of the CDR3: TGTGCCAGCAGCGGACAGGGGACCACTGAAGCTTTCTTT.

The V gene is TRBV12-3 or TRBV12-4, the J gene TRBJ1-4, with unresolved D. The CDR3 contains 13 residues. Trimming pared 8 bases from V and 0 bases from J, leaving 7 bases between. Written as DNA, the CDR3 is TGTGCCAGCTCGTCTTCAACTAATGAAAAACTGTTTTTT. Translating gives CASSSSTNEKLFF.

The chain recombines TRBV18 with TRBJ1-5; no clear D. Deletions cut 5 bases from V and 4 bases from J, with 18 bases between. From germline, CDR1 is KGHSH and CDR2 LQKENI. CDR3 length: 16 amino acids. The CDR3: CASSNQMAQNNQPQHF. The CDR3 bases are TGTGCCAGCTCAAACCAAATGGCTCAGAATAATCAGCCCCAGCATTTT.

This chain links TRBV7-9 with TRBJ1-5; TRBD1 aligns across 11 bases. CDR3 size: 17 residues. CDR1 and CDR2 (germline): SEHNR, FQNEAQ (reference sequence). V lost 0 bases and J lost 5; bases outside the gene matches: 6. CDR3 bases: TGTGCCAGCAGCTTAGCGAGGGTGGGACAGGGGGATCAGCCCCAGCATTTT. Protein product: CASSLARVGQGDQPQHF.

This clone was seen a handful of times. The chain carries TRBV2 and TRBJ2-5, with D tentatively TRBD1 (5 bases). The V end lost 6 bases, the J end lost 3 bases, and 5 bases lay between the germline ends. The length of the CDR3 is 11 residues. Looked up from germline, CDR1 is SNHLY and CDR2 is FYNNEI. CDR3 coding DNA: TGTGCCAGCAGACAGGAAGAGACCCAGTACTTC. Translation gives CASRQEETQYF.

DNA for the CDR3: TGTGCCAGCAGGCCACAGGGCTGGGACACTGAAGCTTTCTTT. Translating gives CASRPQGWDTEAFF. The chain joins TRBV11-2 to TRBJ1-1; D perhaps matches TRBD1 (6 bases). This CDR3 region has 14 residues. Trimming cost V 6 bases and J 3 bases, with 14 bases left between them. Germline CDR1 is SGHAT and CDR2 is FQNNGV.

J is TRBJ1-2 and V is TRBV10-3; 8 bases line up with TRBD1. This CDR3 contains 14 residues. V shed 3 bases, J shed 4 bases, and the junction held 4 bases outside the gene matches. Germline V gene sequence: CDR1 ENHRY, CDR2 SYGVKD. The CDR3 DNA is TGTGCCATCAGTGAAACAGGGGGTGGCTATGGCTACACCTTC. Its protein is CAISETGGGYGYTF.

The rearrangement joins TRBV28 to TRBJ1-2; tentative D call: TRBD1 (5 bases). CDR3 size: 20 residues. Germline CDR1 reads MDHEN; CDR2 reads SYDVKM. V lost 4 bases to trimming and J lost 0 bases, with 27 bases between them. CDR3 DNA sequence: TGTGCCAGCAGTTCACCCAGGGTGGTCACCGGATTTAAAGCTAACTATGGCTACACCTTC. Translation: CASSSPRVVTGFKANYGYTF.

The CDR3 region is CATSDFSASGKVTQYF. DNA for the CDR3: TGTGCCACCAGTGATTTTTCGGCCAGCGGGAAAGTAACCCAGTACTTC. This sequence joins TRBV24-1 and TRBJ2-5; 7 nucleotides align to TRBD2. The trim removed 1 base at V and 8 bases at J, leaving 12 bases unmatched. Germline V lookup: CDR1 KGHDR, CDR2 SFDVKD. This CDR3 is built from 16 residues.

A few counts support this clone. The chain links TRBV5-1 to TRBJ2-1; 11 bases map to TRBD2. The CDR3 consists of 14 residues. Germline V gene sequence: CDR1 SGHRS, CDR2 YFSETQ. V lost 4 bases to trimming and J lost 7 bases; unmatched junction nucleotides: 4. The CDR3 coding sequence is TGCGCCAGCAGCCGGCGGACTAGCGGGAATGAGCAGTTCTTC. Residues: CASSRRTSGNEQFF.